Sequencing of this T cell receptor (beta chain) was carried out in a study of beta chain features in type 1 diabetes. Germline V lookup: CDR1 SQVTM, CDR2 ANQGSEA. CDR3 length equals 12 residues. With 3 bases clipped from V and 8 bases from J, the junction kept 6 bases outside the gene matches. This clone has just a few counts. Expressed TCRB transcripts were sequenced after all isolated RNA was converted to cDNA. TCRdb's table, derived via immunoSEQ multiplex PCR, lists solely in-frame clones and lacks some. The sample shows some 410,000 clones, 11% of them seen only once. Sequencing input: naive CD4+ T cells from blood. The J gene is TRBJ1-2, the V gene TRBV29-1, with 7 bases aligning to TRBD1. The sequence came from a woman younger than 35 in good health. The CDR3 is CSVDLTGAGYTF. For the CDR3, the DNA is TGCAGCGTTGATTTAACAGGGGCGGGCTACACCTTC.